The 24 T cell receptor beta chains below all came from one sample that was sequenced in a study of molecular identifiers for immune sequencing clone quantification. TCRdb ran MiXCR on the PCR reads and lists one entry per CDR3 protein. The table has 40,000 to 45,000 distinct CDR3 sequences, about 19% seen once. Specimen: naive CD8+ T cells from blood, with Jurkat cell RNA spiked in. The sample's subset: FACS-sorted CD8+CD4-CCR7+CD45RA+ naive T cells. These receptors all come from a human donor in good health. Some libraries in this study had Jurkat cell RNA spiked in.

The chain is built from TRBV4-1 and TRBJ2-3; the D gene could be TRBD1 or TRBD2 (5 bases each). Germline loops: CDR1 MGHRA, CDR2 YSYEKL. V lost 1 base and J lost 2, with 13 bases in between. The CDR3 is 16 residues long. The CDR3 DNA follows: TGCGCCAGCAGCCAAGCGTTCGGGGCAACCACAGATACGCAGTATTTT. It codes for CASSQAFGATTDTQYF.

This clonotype was seen repeatedly, ten times or more. This rearrangement joins TRBV28 to TRBJ2-5, with unresolved D. The CDR3 has 14 amino acids. Germline assignment: CDR1 MDHEN and CDR2 SYDVKM. Trimming took 5 bases from V and 0 from J, leaving 10 bases between them. CDR3: CASSPNWDQETQYF. Written as DNA, the CDR3 is TGTGCCAGCAGTCCCAATTGGGACCAAGAGACCCAGTACTTC.

This clonotype was counted many times. The chain uses TRBV7-8 and TRBJ2-3; 12 nucleotides align to TRBD2. CDR3 length: 15 residues. CDR1 SGHVS and CDR2 FQNEAQ come from the germline V gene. Unmatched junction bases numbered 8, after V lost 5 bases and J lost 8 bases. CDR3 sequence: CASSARTSGETTQYF. The CDR3 DNA reads as TGTGCCAGCAGCGCTAGGACTAGCGGGGAAACTACGCAGTATTTT.

This clonotype occurred many times. This sequence joins TRBV27 and TRBJ2-7; 13 nucleotides line up with TRBD2. Per germline, CDR1 MNHEY and CDR2 SMNVEV (reference sequence). The CDR3 has 15 residues. V lost 5 bases and J lost 5; bases outside the gene matches: 6. CDR3: CASSPGLAGMDEQYF. The CDR3 bases are TGTGCCAGCAGTCCGGGACTAGCGGGAATGGACGAGCAGTACTTC.

This clonotype occurred many times. The V gene is TRBV20-1, the J gene TRBJ2-2, with 7 nucleotides matching TRBD1. J lost 3 bases, V lost 6 bases, and 10 bases had no gene match. The CDR3 runs to 15 residues. The germline CDR1 and CDR2 sequences are DFQATT and SNEGSKA (reference sequence). CDR3 sequence (DNA): TGCAGTGCCGATTATGACAGGGTAGACACCGGGGAGCTGTTTTTT. This encodes CSADYDRVDTGELFF.

Concerning this clonotype itself: A read error may be the cause here, since a much bigger clone is one base away. J is TRBJ1-1 and V is TRBV4-3, with 7 bases that match TRBD1. CDR1 LGHNA and CDR2 YSLEER come from the germline V gene. There are 13 residues in the CDR3. The CDR3 protein is CASSPGGIAEASF. The CDR3 DNA follows: TGCGCCAGCAGCCCAGGGGGGATCGCTGAAGCTTCCTTT.

To note about this clonotype: This clone may be a read error of a much larger clone one base away. This sequence joins TRBV7-2 and TRBJ2-7; no clear D. Germline values: CDR1 SGHTA, CDR2 FQGNSA. This CDR3 is built from 13 residues. Deletions cut 8 bases from V and 3 bases from J, with 14 bases between. The CDR3 sequence: CASGSFDGYEQYF. The CDR3 nucleotides are TGTGCCAGCGGCAGCTTTGACGGCTACGAGCAGTACTTC.

There are many counts of this clonotype. This chain uses TRBV7-9 with TRBJ2-3; D is possibly TRBD1 or TRBD2 (7 bases each). Trimming removed 0 bases at V and 7 bases at J, with 20 bases between. This CDR3 has 17 residues. Germline V gene data show CDR1 as SEHNR and CDR2 as FQNEAQ (reference sequence). In nucleotides, the CDR3 is TGTGCCAGCAGCTTAGCGCAGGGGGGGGCCGAATGGAATACGCAGTATTTT. This sequence encodes CASSLAQGGAEWNTQYF.

This clonotype was seen at least ten times. The genes are TRBV29-1 and TRBJ1-1; no definite D call. The CDR3 consists of 12 residues. Germline values: CDR1 SQVTM, CDR2 ANQGSEA. V lost 8 bases to trimming and J lost 1 base, with 11 bases between them. The CDR3 DNA sequence: TGCAGCACCGGACGGCCGAACACTGAAGCTTTCTTT. Protein sequence: CSTGRPNTEAFF.

There are many counts of this clonotype. V and J are TRBV28 and TRBJ2-6; TRBD2 matches at 9 bases. V was pared by 0 bases and J by 0 bases, with 0 bases of the junction left unmatched. The CDR3 has 17 amino acids. CDR1 MDHEN and CDR2 SYDVKM come from the germline V gene. As DNA, the CDR3 is TGTGCCAGCAGTTTATGGCGGGAGGGCTCTGGGGCCAACGTCCTGACTTTC. It translates to CASSLWREGSGANVLTF.

This clonotype was detected ten times or more. The genes are TRBV19 and TRBJ2-1, with 11 bases fitting TRBD2. Germline CDR1 and CDR2: LNHDA and SQIVND (reference sequence). The CDR3 sequence is 17 residues long. Germline trimming cut 2 bases from V and 8 bases from J; bases unmatched to any gene: 11. Here the CDR3 DNA reads TGTGCCAGTAGTATACTAACAGCTAGCGGGAGGTTCGATGAGCAGTTCTTC. Its translation: CASSILTASGRFDEQFF.

Written as DNA, the CDR3 is TGTGCCAGCTCACCCGAAGACAGGGCAGGCACTGAAGCTTTCTTT. Translated: CASSPEDRAGTEAFF. This sequence joins TRBV18 and TRBJ1-1, with 7 bases that match TRBD1. Germline lookup yields CDR1 KGHSH and CDR2 LQKENI. V gave up 3 bases and J gave up 4 bases; unmatched junction bases: 8. CDR3 length equals 15 residues.

This clonotype was recorded many times. The CDR3 DNA is TGTGCCAGCAGTGTGTCCCTCTCCTACGAGCAGTACTTC. Its translation is CASSVSLSYEQYF. The V gene is TRBV2, the J gene TRBJ2-7; D uncertain. Germline assignment: CDR1 SNHLY and CDR2 FYNNEI. V lost 4 bases and J lost 0, with 7 bases in between. The CDR3 runs to 13 residues.

This clonotype was recorded at least ten times. The gene calls are TRBV5-6 and TRBJ2-5; TRBD1 agrees at 7 bases. With 7 bases clipped from V and 7 bases from J, the junction kept 10 bases outside the gene matches. CDR1 SGHDT and CDR2 YYEEEE come from the germline V gene. The CDR3 is 13 amino acids. The DNA for the CDR3 is TGTGCCAGCTCGGGACAGCCAGGGGTGACCCAGTACTTC. This codes for CASSGQPGVTQYF.

The chain has TRBV2 and TRBJ2-7; D is possibly TRBD2 (6 bases). The CDR3 spans 20 residues. Germline CDR1 is SNHLY and CDR2 is FYNNEI. V lost 9 bases to trimming and J lost 5 bases, with 38 bases between them. CDR3 loop: CASSSGVRVNPAASENEQYF. As DNA, the CDR3 is TGTGCCAGTAGCTCGGGGGTTCGGGTCAACCCGGCGGCTAGCGAAAACGAGCAGTACTTC. The variable domain in full, with the rest retrieved from reference TRBV2 and TRBJ2-7, is EPEVTQTPSHQVTQMGQEVILRCVPISNHLYFYWYRQILGQKVEFLVSFYNNEISEKSEIFDDQFSVERPDGSNFTLKIRSTKLEDSAMYFCASSSGVRVNPAASENEQYFGPGTRLTVT.

For this clonotype: A much larger clone sits a single nucleotide away, making a read error possible. V gene TRBV10-3 combines with J gene TRBJ2-2, with 10 bases lining up with TRBD1. CDR3 length equals 18 residues. The germline gives CDR1 ENHRY, CDR2 SYGVKD. The CDR3 coding sequence is TGTGCCATCAGTGAATTAAGGACCGGGACAGGGGATCCCGGGGAGCTGGTTTTT. This translates into CAISELRTGTGDPGELVF.

Details on this clonotype: A much larger clone differs from this one at a single base, so this may be a read error. V and J are TRBV13 and TRBJ2-1; 7 positions agree with TRBD1. The CDR3 covers 14 residues. Trimming took 5 bases from V and 6 from J; bases not matched to a gene: 7. CDR1 and CDR2 (germline): PRHDT, FYEKMQ (reference sequence). The CDR3 nucleotides read TGTGCCAGCAGCCCAGGACAGGCCAGCAATGAGCAGTTCTTC. This sequence encodes CASSPGQASNEQFF.

This clonotype was counted many times. This sequence joins TRBV7-6 and TRBJ2-7; possibly TRBD1 or TRBD2 for D (5 bases each). There are 14 residues in the CDR3. Germline V lookup: CDR1 SGHVS, CDR2 FNYEAQ. Trimming stripped 0 bases from V and 6 bases from J, with 12 bases between. CDR3 sequence: CASSLARDDSEQYF. The CDR3 DNA sequence: TGTGCCAGCAGCTTAGCTCGGGACGACAGCGAGCAGTACTTC.

Ten or more counts support this clonotype. V usage is TRBV7-2 and J usage is TRBJ2-7, with 7 bases that match TRBD2. The CDR3 loop spans 17 amino acids. Germline V gene sequence: CDR1 SGHTA, CDR2 FQGNSA. Germline trimming cut 1 base from V and 6 bases from J; bases unmatched to any gene: 15. The DNA for the CDR3 is TGTGCCAGCAGCTTAGGGATTAGCGGGTTCCCCGGGGGCGAGCAGTACTTC. Its protein is CASSLGISGFPGGEQYF. The full variable domain, in which reference TRBV7-2 and TRBJ2-7 provide the parts outside the CDR3, is GAGVSQSPSNKVTEKGKDVELRCDPISGHTALYWYRQSLGQGLEFLIYFQGNSAPDKSGLPSDRFSAERTGGSVSTLTIQRTQQEDSAVYLCASSLGISGFPGGEQYFGPGTRLTVT.

At least ten counts were recorded for this clonotype. The chain employs TRBV9 and TRBJ2-7, with D possibly being TRBD1 or TRBD2 (5 bases each). Germline V CDR1 and CDR2: SGDLS, YYNGEE. Trimming pared 4 bases from V and 7 bases from J, leaving 18 bases between. This CDR3 comprises 14 residues. This chain's CDR3 is CASSPWDGSEEQYF. In nucleotides, the CDR3 is TGTGCCAGCAGCCCCTGGGACGGCTCCGAAGAGCAGTACTTC. Drawing the rest from reference TRBV9 and TRBJ2-7, the complete variable domain is DSGVTQTPKHLITATGQRVTLRCSPRSGDLSVYWYQQSLDQGLQFLIQYYNGEERAKGNILERFSAQQFPDLHSELNLSSLELGDSALYFCASSPWDGSEEQYFGPGTRLTVT.

The rearrangement uses TRBV6-1 and TRBJ1-1, with D tentatively TRBD1 (5 bases). The CDR3 length is 14 residues. V was pared by 3 bases and J by 8 bases, with 16 bases between. The germline V gene has CDR1 MNHNS and CDR2 SASEGT. CDR3 DNA sequence: TGTGCCAGCAGTGATATAGGGGCAGGCCAAGAAGCTTTCTTT. Translated: CASSDIGAGQEAFF.

This clonotype was counted ten times or more. This chain joins TRBV21-1 and TRBJ2-2; TRBD1 was called by the table and not checked on the DNA. TRBV21-1 is assigned pseudogene status. The CDR3 loop spans 14 amino acids. Written as DNA, the CDR3 is TGTGCCAGCAGCAAGACAGGGAGAACCGGGGAGCTGTTTTTT. Amino acid sequence: CASSKTGRTGELFF.

This clonotype has a count of ten or more. The chain employs TRBV13 and TRBJ1-3; no firm D call. Germline CDR1 and CDR2: PRHDT and FYEKMQ (reference sequence). The V gene lost 4 bases and the J gene lost 0 bases, with 10 bases spanning the gap. The CDR3 contains 15 residues. The CDR3 reads CASSWELNSGNTIYF. The DNA of the CDR3 is TGTGCCAGCAGCTGGGAGTTAAACTCTGGAAACACCATATATTTT.

V usage is TRBV2 and J usage is TRBJ2-7; D is possibly TRBD1 (6 bases). The CDR3 totals 13 residues. Trimming took 7 bases from V and 3 from J, leaving 13 bases between them. Germline CDR1 is SNHLY and CDR2 is FYNNEI. CDR3 DNA sequence: TGTGCCAGCACCTGGGGGCAGGGCTACGAGCAGTACTTC. Protein product: CASTWGQGYEQYF.